Described below is a single T cell receptor (beta chain) sequence and its context. The clone's antigen remains unknown. No much larger clone exists at a distance of one base, and base qualities are not known. Each collaborating institution followed its own protocols to collect whole blood in K2EDTA tubes. For TCRbeta analysis, collaborators shipped samples as frozen whole blood, isolated PBMCs, or DNA extracted from either of those sample types. V loses 4 bases of germline sequence and J loses 0 bases, and the interval between the two ends is 13 bases. Reading the germline V gene (reference sequence) gives CDR1 SGHNT and CDR2 YYREEE. The CDR3 runs 16 residues from the cysteine to the phenylalanine. Here the CDR3 DNA is all that survives: 48 bases in frame from base 1. TCRbeta CDR3 regions were amplified from genomic DNA using the immunoSEQ Assay, a bias-controlled multiplex PCR. The source study handled its data this way. The number of nucleated cells in each sample was estimated from the amplification of reference gene primers within the assay. To quantify the absolute abundance of each unique TCRbeta CDR3 rearrangement, sequence reads were collapsed and filtered. Productive Simpson clonality was computed per sample as the square root of Simpson's diversity index over productive rearrangements. Not all clones reach the TCRdb copy of this immuneACCESS table, which keeps in-frame sequences only. Checked studies attribute under half of the gap to unresolved V genes and leave the rest unexplained. V and J calls and clone size are given by that table; D and trimming were obtained from the DNA. The sample data list roughly 100,000 clones, and about four fifths of these were observed just once. Jointly, the top ten make up approximately 3.5% of the sample.

The data stem from a study of blood T cell repertoires in COVID-19 (dated by TCRdb to between 2020 and 2021). Context from the whole study: Samples covering the acute and convalescent phases of COVID-19 were provided by collaborators in the United States, Italy and Spain. The material from the prospective study consisted of cDNA or gDNA derived from T cells, B-cell-depleted T cells, or PBMCs. Subjects who had been exposed to COVID-19, were actively infected with it, or had recovered from it provided the deeply sampled blood TCRbeta repertoires that made up the dataset. The repertoires were released in a freely available public database meant as a resource for research on the immune response to SARS-CoV-2. The samples were drawn from two sources: the first 160 participants of the ongoing ImmuneRACE study, and approximately 1,300 subjects contributed by 6 global collaborators. A de-identified subject ID, COVID-19 status, age in years and sex were almost always included in the sample metadata. Where HLA class I and class II types were available, the types were taken from metadata supplied by the sample provider, not from assay-based typing. Broader findings and caveats from the paper: Clinical and demographic metadata were provided uncurated, with the amount varying by source and participant.

The chain is encoded by TRBV5-4 joined to TRBJ2-2, with an unclear D gene assignment. The sequence was obtained from an elderly woman with active or convalescent COVID-19. Sequences were obtained from peripheral blood. This receptor has the CDR3 CASSLPTGSNTGELFF. The sequenced DNA: TGTGCCAGCAGCCTGCCCACCGGGTCGAACACCGGGGAGCTGTTTTTT.